The 27 T cell receptor beta chains presented below share a single source sample, sequenced in a study of cytomegalovirus exposure and HLA in healthy donors. PCR involved 60 Vbeta and 13 Jbeta primers. Using immunoSEQ multiplex PCR, the repertoire was profiled, and TCRdb retains in-frame clones only, with some absent. The repertoire has some 90,000 clones, 76% of them found once; the top ten carry 2.5% to 3.5%. The sequenced sample was PBMCs. The receptors stem from a man in his forties or fifties in good health and CMV-seronegative.

The chain employs TRBV18 and TRBJ2-7; 8 positions agree with TRBD1. J lost 4 bases, V lost 5 bases, and 7 bases had no gene match. CDR1 KGHSH and CDR2 LQKENI come from the germline V gene. The CDR3 sequence is 14 residues long. The CDR3 nucleotides read TGTGCCAGCTCAAACCAGGGGGCGCAATACGAGCAGTACTTC. It is translated as CASSNQGAQYEQYF.

This clone has just a few counts. The chain couples TRBV27 to TRBJ2-5; possibly TRBD2 for D (6 bases). The CDR3 is 14 residues long. The germline V gene encodes CDR1 MNHEY and CDR2 SMNVEV (reference sequence). Trimming pared 4 bases from V and 5 bases from J, leaving 14 bases between. CDR3 sequence: CASSSFTSRETQYF. Written as DNA, the CDR3 is TGTGCCAGCAGTTCGTTCACTAGCAGGGAGACCCAGTACTTC.

This chain connects TRBV19 to TRBJ1-4, with D maybe TRBD1 (6 bases). V lost 4 bases and J 0 bases, leaving 9 bases between the germline ends. CDR3 length: 15 residues. CDR1 LNHDA and CDR2 SQIVND come from the germline V gene (reference sequence). CDR3 DNA: TGTGCCAGTAGTAGATACAGGGCAACTAATGAAAAACTGTTTTTT. It codes for CASSRYRATNEKLFF.

For the CDR3, the DNA is TGTGCCAGCAGCGTATGGGGGGGGAGGGAAGGTGAAGCTTTCTTT. Residues: CASSVWGGREGEAFF. The chain uses TRBV14 and TRBJ1-1; maybe TRBD1 (5 bases). CDR1 is SGHDN, CDR2 FVKESK, per germline. The CDR3 is 15 amino acids. V dropped 5 bases and J dropped 7 bases, with 20 bases sitting between them.

This clone showed up just a few times. The gene calls are TRBV27 and TRBJ1-2, with unresolved D. V was clipped by 5 bases and J by 1 base, with 11 bases between them. The CDR3 length is 14 residues. Germline V gene sequence: CDR1 MNHEY, CDR2 SMNVEV (reference sequence). CDR3 amino acids: CASSPREGNYGYTF. Here the CDR3 DNA reads TGTGCCAGCAGTCCGAGGGAGGGTAACTATGGCTACACCTTC.

This chain connects TRBV7-2 to TRBJ2-7; D possibly corresponds to TRBD2 (5 bases). The germline CDR1 and CDR2 sequences are SGHTA and FQGNSA. This CDR3 contains 14 residues. The V and J ends lost 5 bases and 4 bases respectively, with 15 bases between them. The CDR3 region is CASSQTLAAYEQYF. CDR3 sequence (DNA): TGTGCCAGCAGCCAGACCCTAGCCGCGTACGAGCAGTACTTC.

This chain links TRBV25-1 with TRBJ1-1; D call uncertain. The germline V gene encodes CDR1 MGHDK and CDR2 SYGVNS. The CDR3 has 13 residues. Trimming pared 0 bases from V and 5 bases from J, leaving 7 bases between. CDR3 sequence: CASSEYARTEAFF. The CDR3 nucleotides are TGTGCCAGCAGTGAATATGCTCGGACTGAAGCTTTCTTT.

The table lists this clone with a few counts. The chain is built from TRBV27 and TRBJ2-2, with D perhaps TRBD1 (6 bases). The CDR3 is made up of 13 amino acids. In germline, CDR1 is MNHEY, CDR2 SMNVEV (reference sequence). V lost 4 bases, J lost 3 bases, and 6 bases lay in between. The CDR3 nucleotides are TGTGCCAGCAGTTACAGGGACACCGGGGAGCTGTTTTTT. Its translation is CASSYRDTGELFF.

The chain couples TRBV5-4 to TRBJ2-1; the D gene is possibly TRBD2 (6 bases). The V gene lost 4 bases and the J gene lost 3 bases, with 11 bases spanning the gap. The CDR3 is 14 amino acids. Germline assignment: CDR1 SGHNT and CDR2 YYREEE (reference sequence). This chain's CDR3 is CASSTGTLYNEQFF. For the CDR3, the DNA is TGTGCCAGCAGCACCGGGACTCTCTACAATGAGCAGTTCTTC. The full variable domain, its missing parts supplied by reference TRBV5-4 and TRBJ2-1, is ETGVTQSPTHLIKTRGQQVTLRCSSQSGHNTVSWYQQALGQGPQFIFQYYREEENGRGNFPPRFSGLQFPNYSSELNVNALELDDSALYLCASSTGTLYNEQFFGPGTRLTVL.

V usage is TRBV7-9 and J usage is TRBJ1-6; 8 bases are shared with TRBD1. Trimming took 4 bases from V and 12 from J; bases not matched to a gene: 11. The germline V gene has CDR1 SEHNR and CDR2 FQNEAQ (reference sequence). The CDR3 sequence is 15 residues long. The CDR3: CASSSDRALPGPLHF. As DNA, the CDR3 is TGTGCCAGCAGCTCGGACAGGGCCCTTCCCGGACCCCTCCACTTT. Based on the CDR3 plus reference TRBV7-9 and TRBJ1-6, the full variable domain is DTGVSQNPRHKITKRGQNVTFRCDPISEHNRLYWYRQTLGQGPEFLTYFQNEAQLEKSRLLSDRFSAERPKGSFSTLEIQRTEQGDSAMYLCASSSDRALPGPLHFGNGTRLTVT.

The chain couples TRBV7-6 to TRBJ2-7; D gene unclear. V was pared by 0 bases and J by 7 bases, with 7 bases between. The CDR3 runs 12 residues. Germline CDR1 SGHVS, CDR2 FNYEAQ. The CDR3 spells CASSLAEQEQYF. Here the CDR3 DNA reads TGTGCCAGCAGCTTAGCGGAACAGGAGCAGTACTTC.

The CDR3 DNA follows: TGTGCCAGCAGTTACTCCAGGGAAACTTTTTCACCCCTCCACTTT. Encoded protein: CASSYSRETFSPLHF. This sequence joins TRBV6-5 and TRBJ1-6; a possible D gene is TRBD1 (5 bases). The V and J ends lost 0 bases and 9 bases respectively, with 12 bases between them. The CDR3 length is 15 residues. Germline loops: CDR1 MNHEY, CDR2 SVGAGI.

In nucleotides, the CDR3 is TGCGCCAGCAGCCAAGTTCACAACAGGGCTACGGAAGCTTTCTTT. Translated, it gives CASSQVHNRATEAFF. The chain carries TRBV4-1 and TRBJ1-1, with D possibly TRBD1 on 6 matching bases. The V gene's germline CDR1 is MGHRA and CDR2 YSYEKL. Trimming shortened V by 1 base and J by 8 bases, and 17 bases separated the two germline ends. This CDR3 region has 15 residues.

The chain links TRBV30 to TRBJ1-1, with D perhaps matching TRBD1 (5 bases). Germline V gene sequence: CDR1 GTSNPN, CDR2 SVGIG (reference sequence). Trimming removed 4 bases at V and 6 bases at J, with 12 bases between. The CDR3 extends over 12 amino acids. The CDR3 sequence is CAWNRKGAEAFF. CDR3 DNA: TGTGCCTGGAACAGGAAAGGCGCTGAAGCTTTCTTT. Filled out from reference TRBV30 and TRBJ1-1, the complete variable domain reads SQTIHQWPATLVQPVGSPLSLECTVEGTSNPNLYWYRQAAGRGLQLLFYSVGIGQISSEVPQNLSASRPQDRQFILSSKKLLLSDSGFYLCAWNRKGAEAFFGQGTRLTVV.

The CDR3 DNA follows: TGTGCCACCACTCCTGGTGTAAGGGACTATAGCAATCAGCCCCAGCATTTT. It is translated as CATTPGVRDYSNQPQHF. The chain uses TRBV15 and TRBJ1-5, with a weak D call TRBD1 (5 bases). V lost 7 bases to trimming and J lost 0 bases, with 19 bases between them. Germline V gene sequence: CDR1 LNHNV, CDR2 YYDKDF (reference sequence). CDR3 length: 17 amino acids. Drawing the rest from reference TRBV15 and TRBJ1-5, the complete variable domain is DAMVIQNPRYQVTQFGKPVTLSCSQTLNHNVMYWYQQKSSQAPKLLFHYYDKDFNNEADTPDNFQSRRPNTSFCFLDIRSPGLGDTAMYLCATTPGVRDYSNQPQHFGDGTRLSIL.

The rearrangement uses TRBV25-1 and TRBJ1-5; tentatively, D is TRBD1 (5 bases). The V end was cut by 1 base, the J end by 11 bases, with 15 bases between. This CDR3 is 14 amino acids long. Germline V gives CDR1 MGHDK, CDR2 SYGVNS. The CDR3, as DNA: TGTGCCAGCAGTGAATCGGAGGGGCCTACGACCCAGCATTTT. This sequence encodes CASSESEGPTTQHF.

This chain joins TRBV9 and TRBJ2-7; 8 nucleotides match TRBD2. Germline V gene lookup returns CDR1 SGDLS and CDR2 YYNGEE. V lost 3 bases, J lost 2 bases, and 4 bases stayed unmatched. The CDR3 consists of 14 residues. CDR3 coding DNA: TGTGCCAGCAGCGGCGGGGGGCTGACCTACGAGCAGTACTTC. It specifies CASSGGGLTYEQYF.

The chain joins TRBV19 to TRBJ1-4; 7 bases fit TRBD1. Germline trimming cut 9 bases from V and 8 bases from J; bases unmatched to any gene: 9. CDR3 size: 13 residues. Germline loops: CDR1 LNHDA, CDR2 SQIVND (reference sequence). Here the CDR3 DNA reads TGTGCCAGCGCCAGACAGGGCGGAGAAAAACTGTTTTTT. This translates into CASARQGGEKLFF. The complete variable domain, with remaining parts taken from reference TRBV19 and TRBJ1-4, reads DGGITQSPKYLFRKEGQNVTLSCEQNLNHDAMYWYRQDPGQGLRLIYYSQIVNDFQKGDIAEGYSVSREKKESFPLTVTSAQKNPTAFYLCASARQGGEKLFFGSGTQLSVL.

The chain is built from TRBV5-1 and TRBJ1-2; D possibly corresponds to TRBD1 (5 bases). The V gene lost 0 bases and the J gene lost 3 bases, with 9 bases spanning the gap. Germline CDR1 and CDR2: SGHRS and YFSETQ. The CDR3 totals 14 residues. This CDR3 reads CASSLAWGDYGYTF. The CDR3 DNA follows: TGCGCCAGCAGCTTGGCCTGGGGGGACTATGGCTACACCTTC.

The chain recombines TRBV5-1 with TRBJ1-1; D not certain. V gave up 0 bases and J gave up 5 bases, with 17 bases separating them. The CDR3 runs 16 residues. CDR1 is SGHRS, CDR2 YFSETQ, per germline. The chain's CDR3 is CASSLGADKTGTEAFF. For the CDR3, the DNA is TGCGCCAGCAGCTTGGGGGCAGATAAAACGGGGACTGAAGCTTTCTTT. The variable domain in full, with the rest retrieved from reference TRBV5-1 and TRBJ1-1, is KAGVTQTPRYLIKTRGQQVTLSCSPISGHRSVSWYQQTPGQGLQFLFEYFSETQRNKGNFPGRFSGRQFSNSRSEMNVSTLELGDSALYLCASSLGADKTGTEAFFGQGTRLTVV.

This clone was seen a few times. The chain carries TRBV30 and TRBJ2-5, with a weak D call TRBD2 (6 bases). The J call is doubtful: the DNA matches TRBJ2-7 better. CDR1 and CDR2 from the germline V gene are GTSNPN and SVGIG (reference sequence). This CDR3 is built from 15 residues. The CDR3 nucleotides are TGTGCCTGGAGCCCGGGCCCAGCGGGCTCCTACGAGCAGTACTTC. It specifies CAWSPGPAGSYEQYF.

The chain uses TRBV6-5 and TRBJ1-1; maybe TRBD1 (5 bases). The V end lost 5 bases, the J end lost 3 bases, and 13 bases lay between the germline ends. Germline values: CDR1 MNHEY, CDR2 SVGAGI. This CDR3 is 14 amino acids long. The CDR3, as DNA: TGTGCCAGCAGTACCCGGGACTCCTACACTGAAGCTTTCTTT. This codes for CASSTRDSYTEAFF.

The chain carries TRBV6-6 and TRBJ2-7, with 7 bases aligning to TRBD1. CDR3 length: 15 residues. V dropped 6 bases and J dropped 0; count of bases not matched to a gene: 8. Germline V gives CDR1 MNHNY, CDR2 SVGAGI (reference sequence). Here the CDR3 DNA reads TGTGCCAGCAGCCCTCCCCGGGACAGCTCCTACGAGCAGTACTTC. Residues: CASSPPRDSSYEQYF.

The gene calls are TRBV27 and TRBJ1-4, with 7 bases lining up with TRBD1. The CDR3 contains 16 residues. Per germline, CDR1 MNHEY and CDR2 SMNVEV (reference sequence). J lost 4 bases, V lost 6 bases, and 11 bases had no gene match. CDR3 DNA sequence: TGTGCCAGCAGGCACACCCCCGGGACAGATAATGAAAAACTGTTTTTT. This translates into CASRHTPGTDNEKLFF.

The chain joins TRBV2 to TRBJ1-4; tentative D call: TRBD1 (6 bases). The CDR3 covers 13 residues. CDR1 and CDR2 from the germline V gene are SNHLY and FYNNEI. V dropped 7 bases and J dropped 6 bases, with 12 bases sitting between them. The CDR3 region is CASTGDNDEKLFF. Written as DNA, the CDR3 is TGTGCCAGCACCGGGGACAACGATGAAAAACTGTTTTTT.

This chain joins TRBV19 and TRBJ2-5; the D gene is possibly TRBD2 (5 bases). CDR3 size: 16 residues. V lost 5 bases, J lost 5 bases, and 21 bases lay in between. Germline V gene data show CDR1 as LNHDA and CDR2 as SQIVND (reference sequence). In DNA form, the CDR3 reads TGTGCCAGTAGTCTAACCTGGGCCCAGCGCGGGGAGACCCAGTACTTC. Its protein product is CASSLTWAQRGETQYF.

To note about this clone: Germline and junction disagree at one end, which may indicate a read error. The chain couples TRBV4-1 to TRBJ2-2, with 7 bases matching TRBD1. CDR3 length equals 15 residues. Germline assignment: CDR1 MGHRA and CDR2 YSYEKL. The CDR3 loop is CASTQTGVATGELFF. For the CDR3, the DNA is TGCGCCAGCACCCAAACAGGGGTCGCCACCGGGGAGCTGTTTTTT.